These 15 T cell receptor beta chains originate from one sample sequenced in a study of Ad26.COV2.S vaccination and SARS-CoV-2 variants. The sample's treatment: some 20 received Ad26.COV2.S at low or high dose, single or two shots; roughly 5 received placebo; per-sample allocation not given. Material that was analyzed had been drawn on day 63 after the first vaccine or placebo injection. Some clones are missing from TCRdb's copy, which holds only in-frame ones; the method was immunoSEQ multiplex PCR. The table records some 400,000 clones, 89% of them present only once. The sequences come from peripheral blood, collected in a trial of Ad26.COV2.S vaccine versus placebo. These receptors originate from a person between 18 and 60 years old who received the Ad26.COV2.S COVID-19 vaccine or a placebo.

V and J are TRBV23-1 and TRBJ1-4; D is possibly TRBD1 (5 bases). TRBV23-1 is designated an ORF whose function remains uncertain. CDR3 size: 16 residues. The V end lost 6 bases, the J end lost 0 bases, and 14 bases lay between the germline ends. This CDR3 reads CASSHDRDATNEKLFF. The CDR3 nucleotides read TGCGCCAGCAGCCACGACCGGGACGCAACTAATGAAAAACTGTTTTTT.

This chain uses TRBV20-1 with TRBJ2-1, with unresolved D. V dropped 3 bases and J dropped 6 bases, with 15 bases sitting between them. In germline, CDR1 is DFQATT, CDR2 SNEGSKA (reference sequence). CDR3 length: 14 residues. This chain's CDR3 is CSASSPWSGNEQFF. The CDR3 DNA reads TGCAGTGCTAGTTCACCCTGGTCGGGCAATGAGCAGTTCTTC.

In the case of this clone: The sample holds other DNA sequences that translate to the same CDR3. The chain has TRBV20-1 and TRBJ2-7; no clear D. Germline CDR1 DFQATT, CDR2 SNEGSKA (reference sequence). The CDR3 length is 11 residues. Between the trimmed V and J ends, which lost 1 base and 4 bases, there was a span of 5 bases. This CDR3 is CSARAAYEQYF. CDR3 in DNA: TGCAGTGCTAGAGCTGCTTACGAGCAGTACTTC.

The gene calls are TRBV7-2 and TRBJ1-2; 7 positions agree with TRBD1. The CDR3 spans 14 residues. Germline values: CDR1 SGHTA, CDR2 FQGNSA. The V and J ends lost 4 bases and 4 bases, in that order; junction bases with no gene match: 6. The CDR3 DNA reads TGTGCCAGCAGCTCCGCACAGGGGACCTATGGCTACACCTTC. It translates to CASSSAQGTYGYTF.

The rearrangement uses TRBV5-4 and TRBJ2-3; D gene uncertain. Germline CDR1 SGHNT, CDR2 YYREEE (reference sequence). V was pared by 1 base and J by 9 bases, with 15 bases between. The CDR3 is made up of 14 amino acids. The CDR3 region has the DNA TGTGCCAGCAGCTTGATGACGCCCGATGGCACGCAGTATTTT. Translating gives CASSLMTPDGTQYF. Full variable domain (remainder filled in from reference TRBV5-4 and TRBJ2-3): ETGVTQSPTHLIKTRGQQVTLRCSSQSGHNTVSWYQQALGQGPQFIFQYYREEENGRGNFPPRFSGLQFPNYSSELNVNALELDDSALYLCASSLMTPDGTQYFGPGTRLTVL.

The chain combines TRBV6-5 with TRBJ2-3; TRBD1 agrees at 8 bases. The CDR3 extends over 14 amino acids. After removal of 2 bases from V and 15 bases from J, the junction contained 13 bases not matched to a gene. From germline, CDR1 is MNHEY and CDR2 SVGAGI. CDR3 region: CASSYTLGEDRVYF. The CDR3 bases are TGTGCCAGCAGTTACACGCTAGGGGAGGACAGGGTCTATTTT.

Regarding this clone: Other nucleotide sequences from this sample produce the same CDR3. This chain uses TRBV12-3 or TRBV12-4 with TRBJ2-7; perhaps D is TRBD1 or TRBD2 (5 bases each). Between the trimmed V and J ends, which lost 6 bases and 1 base, there was a span of 10 bases. This CDR3 spans 13 amino acids. CDR3 in amino acids: CASSPGRSYEQYF. The CDR3 DNA sequence: TGTGCCAGCAGCCCGGGACGGTCCTACGAGCAGTACTTC.

The chain recombines TRBV5-1 with TRBJ1-1, with D possibly matching TRBD1 (5 bases). The CDR3 loop spans 13 amino acids. The V end was cut by 0 bases, the J end by 4 bases, with 7 bases between. The germline gives CDR1 SGHRS, CDR2 YFSETQ. CDR3 in amino acids: CASSLGGATEAFF. CDR3 in DNA: TGCGCCAGCAGCTTGGGAGGGGCCACTGAAGCTTTCTTT.

The chain couples TRBV11-2 to TRBJ1-6, with D possibly matching TRBD1 (5 bases). Germline-derived CDR1 and CDR2 are SGHAT and FQNNGV. CDR3 length: 15 residues. Trimming removed 0 bases from V and 9 bases from J, with 12 bases in between. The CDR3 nucleotides are TGTGCCAGCAGCTTAGACCGGGGGAAGGGTTCACCCCTCCACTTT. Translating it yields CASSLDRGKGSPLHF.

The chain joins TRBV7-6 to TRBJ2-7, with D possibly matching TRBD2 (5 bases). The germline V and J ends were trimmed by 4 bases and 3 bases, with 13 bases remaining between them. Germline CDR1 and CDR2: SGHVS and FNYEAQ. This CDR3 has 14 amino acids. CDR3 bases: TGTGCCAGCAGCTCCGGCTCGGAGGACTACGAGCAGTACTTC. Its protein product is CASSSGSEDYEQYF.

The chain couples TRBV28 to TRBJ2-5, with D possibly TRBD1 on 5 matching bases. With 6 bases removed from V and 1 base from J, the gap between germline ends came to 15 bases. CDR3 length equals 15 residues. Germline-derived CDR1 and CDR2 are MDHEN and SYDVKM. The chain's CDR3 is CASRGRLVPQETQYF. DNA of the CDR3: TGTGCCAGCAGGGGGCGCTTAGTCCCCCAAGAGACCCAGTACTTC. Variable domain in full (rest from reference TRBV28 and TRBJ2-5): DVKVTQSSRYLVKRTGEKVFLECVQDMDHENMFWYRQDPGLGLRLIYFSYDVKMKEKGDIPEGYSVSREKKERFSLILESASTNQTSMYLCASRGRLVPQETQYFGPGTRLLVL.

This chain joins TRBV5-4 and TRBJ2-1; perhaps TRBD2 as D (6 bases). Germline CDR1 reads SGHNT; CDR2 reads YYREEE (reference sequence). V gave up 5 bases and J gave up 9 bases, with 21 bases separating them. The CDR3 totals 15 residues. The CDR3 DNA is TGTGCCAGCAGTTCAAGCGGAGCCATGCGGGGTGAGCAGTTCTTC. Its protein product is CASSSSGAMRGEQFF.

In this sample, this clone turned up once. The CDR3 protein is CASRLSGIYVGEQFF. CDR3 nucleotides: TGTGCCAGCAGGCTTAGCGGGATCTATGTGGGTGAGCAGTTCTTC. The chain joins TRBV28 to TRBJ2-1; 8 bases fit TRBD2. CDR3 size: 15 residues. V was pared by 6 bases and J by 9 bases, with 13 bases of the junction left unmatched. Germline V CDR1 and CDR2: MDHEN, SYDVKM. The whole variable domain, filled in from reference TRBV28 and TRBJ2-1, reads DVKVTQSSRYLVKRTGEKVFLECVQDMDHENMFWYRQDPGLGLRLIYFSYDVKMKEKGDIPEGYSVSREKKERFSLILESASTNQTSMYLCASRLSGIYVGEQFFGPGTRLTVL.

The chain combines TRBV5-6 with TRBJ2-2; D is unclear. The CDR3 spans 14 residues. CDR1 SGHDT and CDR2 YYEEEE come from the germline V gene. Trimming pared 1 base from V and 1 base from J, leaving 5 bases between. The CDR3, as DNA: TGTGCCAGCAGCTTGTTCAGGAACACCGGGGAGCTGTTTTTT. This gives the protein CASSLFRNTGELFF.

In its sample, this clone was seen once. The rearrangement links TRBV7-3 to TRBJ2-2; D not resolved. V shed 3 bases and J shed 7 bases, with 9 bases lying between them. Germline V gives CDR1 SGHTA, CDR2 FQGTGA. The CDR3 loop spans 13 amino acids. The CDR3 sequence is CASSFAEDGELFF. As DNA, the CDR3 is TGTGCCAGCAGCTTTGCCGAGGACGGGGAGCTGTTTTTT. The variable domain in full, completed from reference TRBV7-3 and TRBJ2-2, reads GAGVSQTPSNKVTEKGKYVELRCDPISGHTALYWYRQSLGQGPEFLIYFQGTGAADDSGLPNDRFFAVRPEGSVSTLKIQRTERGDSAVYLCASSFAEDGELFFGEGSRLTVL.